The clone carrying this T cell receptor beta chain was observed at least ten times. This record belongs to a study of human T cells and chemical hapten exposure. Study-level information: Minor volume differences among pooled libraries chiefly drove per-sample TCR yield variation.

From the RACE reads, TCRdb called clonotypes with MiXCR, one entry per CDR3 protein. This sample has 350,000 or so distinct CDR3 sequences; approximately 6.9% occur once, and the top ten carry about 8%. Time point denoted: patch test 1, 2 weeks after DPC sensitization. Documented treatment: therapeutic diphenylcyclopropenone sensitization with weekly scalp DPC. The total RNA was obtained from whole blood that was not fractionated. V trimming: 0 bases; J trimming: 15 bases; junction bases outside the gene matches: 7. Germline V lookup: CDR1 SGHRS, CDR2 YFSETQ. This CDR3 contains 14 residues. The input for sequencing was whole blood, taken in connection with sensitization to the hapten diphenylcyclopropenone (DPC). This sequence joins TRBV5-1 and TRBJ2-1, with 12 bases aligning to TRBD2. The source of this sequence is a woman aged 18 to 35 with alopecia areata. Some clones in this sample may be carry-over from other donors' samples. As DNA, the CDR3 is TGCGCCAGCAGCTTGGAACTAGCGGGGGGCCTGTGGTTCTTC. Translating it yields CASSLELAGGLWFF.